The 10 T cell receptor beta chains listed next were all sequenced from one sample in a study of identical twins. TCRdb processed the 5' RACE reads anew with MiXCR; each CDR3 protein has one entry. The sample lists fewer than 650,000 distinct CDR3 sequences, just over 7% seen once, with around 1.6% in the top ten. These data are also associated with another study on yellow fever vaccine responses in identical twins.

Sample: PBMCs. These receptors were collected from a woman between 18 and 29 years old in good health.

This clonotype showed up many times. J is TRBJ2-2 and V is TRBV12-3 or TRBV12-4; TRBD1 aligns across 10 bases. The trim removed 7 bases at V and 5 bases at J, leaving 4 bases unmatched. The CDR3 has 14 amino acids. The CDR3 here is CASIRTGGTGELFF. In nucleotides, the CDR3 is TGTGCCAGCATCCGGACAGGGGGAACCGGGGAGCTGTTTTTT.

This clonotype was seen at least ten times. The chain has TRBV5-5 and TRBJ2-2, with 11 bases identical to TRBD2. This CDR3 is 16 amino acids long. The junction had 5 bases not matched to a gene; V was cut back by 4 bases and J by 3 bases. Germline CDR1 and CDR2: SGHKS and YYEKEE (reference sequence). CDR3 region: CASSPSSGGYTGELFF. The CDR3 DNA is TGTGCCAGCAGCCCGTCTAGCGGGGGGTACACCGGGGAGCTGTTTTTT.

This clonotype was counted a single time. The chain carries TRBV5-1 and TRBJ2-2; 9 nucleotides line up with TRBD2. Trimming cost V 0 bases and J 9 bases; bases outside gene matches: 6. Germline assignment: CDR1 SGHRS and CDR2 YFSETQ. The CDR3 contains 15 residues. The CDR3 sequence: CASSLVAGETRELFF. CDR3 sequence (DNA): TGCGCCAGCAGCTTGGTAGCGGGGGAGACCAGGGAGCTGTTTTTT.

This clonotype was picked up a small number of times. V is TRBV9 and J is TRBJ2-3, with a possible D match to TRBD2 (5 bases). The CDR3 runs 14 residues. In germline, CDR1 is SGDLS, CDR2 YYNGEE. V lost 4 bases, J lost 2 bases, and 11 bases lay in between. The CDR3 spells CASSSRAYTDTQYF. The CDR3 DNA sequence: TGTGCCAGCAGCTCGCGGGCGTACACAGATACGCAGTATTTT.

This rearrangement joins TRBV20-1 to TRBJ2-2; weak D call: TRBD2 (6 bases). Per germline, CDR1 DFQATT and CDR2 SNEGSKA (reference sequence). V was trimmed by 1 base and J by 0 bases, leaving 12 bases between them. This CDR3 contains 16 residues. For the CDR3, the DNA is TGCAGTGCTAGAGGAACCGGGACTTCGAACACCGGGGAGCTGTTTTTT. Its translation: CSARGTGTSNTGELFF.

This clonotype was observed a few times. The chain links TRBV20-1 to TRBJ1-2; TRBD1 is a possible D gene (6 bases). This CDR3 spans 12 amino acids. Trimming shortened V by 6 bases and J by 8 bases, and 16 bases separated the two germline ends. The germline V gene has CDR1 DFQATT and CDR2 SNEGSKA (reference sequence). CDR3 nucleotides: TGCAGTGCCCCCCCGGACAGCCAAGGCTACACCTTC. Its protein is CSAPPDSQGYTF.

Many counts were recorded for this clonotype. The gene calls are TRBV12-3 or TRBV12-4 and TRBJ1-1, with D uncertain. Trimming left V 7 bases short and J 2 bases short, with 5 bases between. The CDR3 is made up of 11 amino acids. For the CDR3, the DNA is TGTGCCAGCACCCCTAACACTGAAGCTTTCTTT. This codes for CASTPNTEAFF.

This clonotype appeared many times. CDR3: CSVEPLQETQYF. CDR3 DNA: TGCAGCGTTGAACCCCTACAAGAGACCCAGTACTTC. The chain is built from TRBV29-1 and TRBJ2-5; D gene ambiguous. Looked up from germline, CDR1 is SQVTM and CDR2 is ANQGSEA. Trimming took 2 bases from V and 2 from J, leaving 6 bases between them. The CDR3 loop spans 12 amino acids.

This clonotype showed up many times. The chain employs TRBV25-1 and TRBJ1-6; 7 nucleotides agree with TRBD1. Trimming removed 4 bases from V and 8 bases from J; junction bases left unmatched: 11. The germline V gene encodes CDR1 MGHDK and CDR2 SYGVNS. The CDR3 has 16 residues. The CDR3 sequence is CASSAWGRGSYSPLHF. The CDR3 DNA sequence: TGTGCCAGCAGTGCCTGGGGCAGGGGGTCCTATTCACCCCTCCACTTT. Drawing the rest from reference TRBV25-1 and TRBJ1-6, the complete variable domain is EADIYQTPRYLVIGTGKKITLECSQTMGHDKMYWYQQDPGMELHLIHYSYGVNSTEKGDLSSESTVSRIRTEHFPLTLESARPSHTSQYLCASSAWGRGSYSPLHFGNGTRLTVT.

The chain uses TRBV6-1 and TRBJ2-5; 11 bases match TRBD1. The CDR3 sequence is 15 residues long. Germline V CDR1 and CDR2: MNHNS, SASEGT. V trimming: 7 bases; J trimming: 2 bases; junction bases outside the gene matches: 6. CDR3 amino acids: CASILRDRGQETQYF. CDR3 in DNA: TGTGCCAGCATCCTCCGGGACAGGGGGCAAGAGACCCAGTACTTC.